This record concerns one TCR beta chain sequence. Its antigen target is currently unknown. Base qualities are not provided; no much larger clone lies one nucleotide away. This sample was included in a study of post-analysis software for immune sequencing data (dated by TCRdb to about 2015). The study in broad terms: Recorded disease courses included relapsing-remitting, secondary progressive and progressive-relapsing multiple sclerosis, with some patients lacking subtype annotation. The patient repertoires were set against about eleven previously published healthy control repertoires from donors whose ages ranged from roughly 6 to 25 years. A subset of samples was prepared in parallel using single-end sample barcoding, then pooled and co-amplified after Illumina adapter ligation. The study at large found these results: Compared with controls, multiple sclerosis patients had significantly lower normalized Chao1 diversity, a finding suggesting substantial peripheral T-cell clonal expansion. Strong co-clustering of samples prepared in the same batch was shown by direct clustering with F measure, prompting a batch-effect correction. The control group was slightly older than the multiple sclerosis patient group.

TCR beta repertoires were profiled from peripheral blood of roughly 13 young patients with multiple sclerosis to demonstrate the VDJtools post-analysis software. The multiple sclerosis patients were children and adolescents between roughly 6 and 15 years of age. The library was generated by PCR. Sequencing relied on an Illumina HiSeq 2500. To reduce PCR and sequencing biases, unique molecular identifiers were incorporated into the TCR beta cDNA libraries. Roughly 0.5 million cDNA molecules were obtained per 1 to 10 million input T cells, so each molecule approximated one T cell. Patient libraries were prepared and sequenced with the same protocol used for the earlier healthy control dataset. Samples belonging to the same batch were prepared together, multiplexed and sequenced on a shared HiSeq lane. The authors' pipeline ran thus. MIGEC handled the raw barcoded reads, throwing out single-read molecular identifier groups before consensus assembly and CDR3 extraction. Clonotype tables were post-analysed with VDJtools, and diversity was normalized by down-sampling all datasets to the smallest sample size. In repertoire overlap clustering, CDR3 amino acid sequences, but not nucleotide sequences, were matched to correct batch-related cross-sample contamination. In-frame beta chains were kept once TCRdb had trimmed the public reads at Q25 with fastp and called clones with MiXCR. Identical CDR3 protein sequences are pooled into one entry, listed with their most common genes and DNA. Here the V and J calls rest on TCRdb's processing, not on the authors' analysis. The sample yields about 540,000 distinct CDR3 sequences; around 36% were counted once. The biggest ten clones account for around 6.1% of the sample.

This TCR was recovered from a girl younger than 18 with multiple sclerosis. Sequencing input: blood.

The CDR3 reads CASTSGRMRDTQYF. The DNA sequence follows: TGTGCCAGCACCTCGGGCAGAATGCGAGATACGCAGTATTTT. The sequence joins TRBV27 to TRBJ2-3, with the identity of the D gene unclear. The CDR3 holds 14 amino acids from the cysteine to the phenylalanine. The CDR3 DNA has 42 bases and is translated from base 1. The germline V gene (reference sequence) supplies CDR1 MNHEY and CDR2 SMNVEV. V and J are truncated by 7 bases and 5 bases respectively, leaving an intervening sequence of 16 bases.